One sample yielded the 5 T cell receptor beta chains listed below, sequenced in a study of blood T cell repertoires in COVID-19. Data came from immunoSEQ multiplex PCR; TCRdb stores just in-frame clones and leaves some out. The table has 200,000 to 300,000 clones, about nine tenths seen once. Sequencing used peripheral blood. These receptors were taken from a man aged 35-49 years who had recovered from COVID-19.

This clone appeared a single time. J is TRBJ2-1 and V is TRBV5-1; 8 positions match TRBD1. V lost 4 bases to trimming and J lost 9 bases; unmatched junction nucleotides: 3. CDR1 is SGHRS and CDR2 is YFSETQ in the germline V gene. The CDR3 is 12 residues long. In nucleotides, the CDR3 is TGCGCCAGCAGCGGGACAGGAGGTGAGCAGTTCTTC. Its protein product is CASSGTGGEQFF.

This clone was picked up one time. The rearrangement joins TRBV13 to TRBJ1-1, with D perhaps TRBD1 (5 bases). V lost 0 bases and J lost 0, with 8 bases in between. Germline CDR1 and CDR2: PRHDT and FYEKMQ (reference sequence). The CDR3 is 15 residues long. DNA for the CDR3: TGTGCCAGCAGCTTAGGCGTCAGGGTGAACACTGAAGCTTTCTTT. The encoded protein is CASSLGVRVNTEAFF.

This clone has just one count. The chain couples TRBV5-6 to TRBJ2-3; D is possibly TRBD2 (5 bases). The CDR3 consists of 13 residues. Looked up from germline, CDR1 is SGHDT and CDR2 is YYEEEE. Trimming took 2 bases from V and 4 from J, leaving 8 bases between them. CDR3 sequence reads: CASSLRGADTQYF. CDR3 bases: TGTGCCAGCAGCTTACGGGGAGCAGATACGCAGTATTTT. Variable domain in full (rest from reference TRBV5-6 and TRBJ2-3): DAGVTQSPTHLIKTRGQQVTLRCSPKSGHDTVSWYQQALGQGPQFIFQYYEEEERQRGNFPDRFSGHQFPNYSSELNVNALLLGDSALYLCASSLRGADTQYFGPGTRLTVL.

This sequence joins TRBV12-5 and TRBJ1-2; D is unresolved. The CDR3 covers 19 residues. Germline-derived CDR1 and CDR2 are LGHNT and FRNRAP. Trimming shortened V by 1 base and J by 8 bases, and 29 bases separated the two germline ends. The CDR3 protein is CASGLAVGIHDNLFEGYTF. The CDR3 DNA sequence: TGTGCTAGTGGTTTGGCAGTGGGTATTCACGACAACCTATTTGAAGGCTACACCTTC.

This clone was recorded many times. V usage is TRBV19 and J usage is TRBJ2-2; TRBD2 agrees at 8 bases. The V segment lost 5 bases and the J segment 5 bases; nucleotides outside the gene matches: 4. Germline assignment: CDR1 LNHDA and CDR2 SQIVND (reference sequence). The CDR3 runs to 14 residues. The chain's CDR3 is CASSVSGSTGELFF. In nucleotides, the CDR3 is TGTGCCAGTAGTGTCAGCGGGAGTACCGGGGAGCTGTTTTTT.